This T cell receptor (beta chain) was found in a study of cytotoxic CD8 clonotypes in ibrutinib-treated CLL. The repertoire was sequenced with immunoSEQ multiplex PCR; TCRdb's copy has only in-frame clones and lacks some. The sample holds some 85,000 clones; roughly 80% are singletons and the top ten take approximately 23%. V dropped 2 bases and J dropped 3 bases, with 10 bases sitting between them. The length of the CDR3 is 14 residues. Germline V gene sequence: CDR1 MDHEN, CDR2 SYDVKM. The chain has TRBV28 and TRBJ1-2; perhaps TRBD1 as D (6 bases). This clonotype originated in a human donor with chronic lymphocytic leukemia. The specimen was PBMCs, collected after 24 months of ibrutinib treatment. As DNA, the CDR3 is TGTGCCAGCAGTTTAGGGGACACCTACTATGGCTACACCTTC. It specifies CASSLGDTYYGYTF.